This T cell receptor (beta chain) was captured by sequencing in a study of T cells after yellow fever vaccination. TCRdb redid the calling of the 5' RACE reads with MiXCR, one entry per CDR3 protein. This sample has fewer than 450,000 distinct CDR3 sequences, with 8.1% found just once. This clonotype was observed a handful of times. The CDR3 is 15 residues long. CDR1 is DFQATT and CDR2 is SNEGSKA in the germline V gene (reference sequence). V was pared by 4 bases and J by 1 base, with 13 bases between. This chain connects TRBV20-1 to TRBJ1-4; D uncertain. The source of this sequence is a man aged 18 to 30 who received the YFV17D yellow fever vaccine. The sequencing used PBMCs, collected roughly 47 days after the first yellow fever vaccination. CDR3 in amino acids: CSATSRPGTNEKLFF. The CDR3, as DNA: TGCAGTGCTACGAGCCGACCGGGAACTAATGAAAAACTGTTTTTT.